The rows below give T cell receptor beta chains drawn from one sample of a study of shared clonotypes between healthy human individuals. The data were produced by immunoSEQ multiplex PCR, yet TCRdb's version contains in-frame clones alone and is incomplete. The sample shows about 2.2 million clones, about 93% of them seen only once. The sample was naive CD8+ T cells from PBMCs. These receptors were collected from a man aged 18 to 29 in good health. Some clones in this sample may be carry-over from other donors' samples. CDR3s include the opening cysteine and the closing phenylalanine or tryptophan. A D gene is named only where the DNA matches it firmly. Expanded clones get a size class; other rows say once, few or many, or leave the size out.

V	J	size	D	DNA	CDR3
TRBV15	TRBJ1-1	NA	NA	TGTGCCACCAGCAGAGATCGGGCCCTAACCGCTGAAGCTTTCTTT	CATSRDRALTAEAFF
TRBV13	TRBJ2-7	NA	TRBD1	TGTGCCAGCAGCTCTTCCGGGACAGGGGACGAGCAGTACTTC	CASSSSGTGDEQYF
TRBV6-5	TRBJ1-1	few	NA	TGTGCCAGCAGTTACTTAGGGAACACTGAAGCTTTCTTT	CASSYLGNTEAFF
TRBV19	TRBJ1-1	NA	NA	TGTGCCAGTAGCTGGGGAGGGAACACTGAAGCTTTCTTT	CASSWGGNTEAFF
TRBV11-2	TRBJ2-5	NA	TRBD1	TGTGCCAGCAGCTCCGGACAGGGGGCAGTTCAAGAGACCCAGTACTTC	CASSSGQGAVQETQYF
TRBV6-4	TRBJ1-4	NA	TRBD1	TGTGCCAGCAGTGACTCAAAGGCTATCCCCGGGACAGATGAAAAACTGTTTTTT	CASSDSKAIPGTDEKLFF
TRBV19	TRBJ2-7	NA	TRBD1	TGTGCCAGTAGTATAGGACAGGGACCCTCCTACGAGCAGTACTTC	CASSIGQGPSYEQYF
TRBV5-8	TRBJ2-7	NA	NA	TGTGCCAGCAGCTTGGGGGCCCGCCAGAACTTC	CASSLGARQNF
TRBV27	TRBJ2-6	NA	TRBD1	TGTGCCAGCAGTTTGACAGGGCCTTCTGGGGCCAACGTCCTGACTTTC	CASSLTGPSGANVLTF
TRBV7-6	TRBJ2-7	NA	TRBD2	TGTGCCAGCAGCTTAGCAATCGGACTAGACGAGCAGTACTTC	CASSLAIGLDEQYF
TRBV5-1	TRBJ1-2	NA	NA	TGCGCCAGCAGCTTGGAAACACAGCCCGCCTATGGCTACACCTTC	CASSLETQPAYGYTF
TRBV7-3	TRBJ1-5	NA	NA	TGTGCCAGCAGCCGAGACGGTAGCAATCAGCCCCAGCATTTT	CASSRDGSNQPQHF
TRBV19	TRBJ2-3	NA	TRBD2	TGTGCCAGTAGTATTCGGGGAGCGGGACGCGCAGATACGCAGTATTTT	CASSIRGAGRADTQYF
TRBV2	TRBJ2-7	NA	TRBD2	TGTGCCAGCAGGACTAGCGGGAGATCCTACGAGCAGTACTTC	CASRTSGRSYEQYF
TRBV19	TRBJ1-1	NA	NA	TGTGCCAGTGGGACGGACGGAGAGAACACTGAAGCTTTCTTT	CASGTDGENTEAFF
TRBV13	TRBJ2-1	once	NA	TGTGCCAGCAGCTTCATTGGGGGAGAGCAGTTCTTC	CASSFIGGEQFF
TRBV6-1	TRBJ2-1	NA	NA	TGTGCCAGCAGTGGAGGGGGGCTGGGGAATGAGCAGTTCTTC	CASSGGGLGNEQFF
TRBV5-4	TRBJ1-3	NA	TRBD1	TGTGCCAGCAGCTTGGTGGGACAGGGTATCGGAAACACCATATATTTT	CASSLVGQGIGNTIYF
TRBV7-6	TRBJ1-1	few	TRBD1	TGTGCCAGCAGCGCAGGGGGCAACACTGAAGCTTTCTTT	CASSAGGNTEAFF
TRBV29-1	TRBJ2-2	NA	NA	TGCAGCGTTTACATTCAGGGGAGGGAGCTGTTTTTT	CSVYIQGRELFF
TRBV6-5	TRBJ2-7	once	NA	TGTGCCAGCAGTTACGGGCGGGAGCAGTACTTC	CASSYGREQYF
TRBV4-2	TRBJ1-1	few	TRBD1	TGTGCCAGCAGCCAAGTTTACGACAGGGGGCGTCCTGAAGCTTTCTTT	CASSQVYDRGRPEAFF
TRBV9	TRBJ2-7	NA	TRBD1	TGTGCCAGCAGCACACAGACAGGGGACCACGAGCAGTACTTC	CASSTQTGDHEQYF
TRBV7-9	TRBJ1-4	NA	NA	TGTGCCAGCAGCCCTAATACCCCAATCATTAATGAAAAACTGTTTTTT	CASSPNTPIINEKLFF
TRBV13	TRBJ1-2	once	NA	TGTGCCAGCAGCCCCCGTGGCGCAGGGCAGATCTATGGCTACACCTTC	CASSPRGAGQIYGYTF
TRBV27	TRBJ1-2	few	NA	TGTGCCAGCAGCCACGGGGGGTTCTATGGCTACACCTTC	CASSHGGFYGYTF
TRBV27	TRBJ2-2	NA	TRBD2	TGTGCCAGCAGTCCTAGCGGGATACCCGGGGAGCTGTTTTTT	CASSPSGIPGELFF
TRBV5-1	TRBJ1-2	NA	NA	TGCGCCAGCAGCCCGTCCGGGCAGACACAAAACTATGGCTACACCTTC	CASSPSGQTQNYGYTF
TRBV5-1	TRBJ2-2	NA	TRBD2	TGCGCCAGCAGCTTGGGACTAGCGGGAGTAAACACCGGGGAGCTGTTTTTT	CASSLGLAGVNTGELFF
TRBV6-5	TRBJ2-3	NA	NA	TGTGCCAGCAGCACACTATCCCTGGGCACAGATACGCAGTATTTT	CASSTLSLGTDTQYF
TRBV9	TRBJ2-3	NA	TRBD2	TGTGCCAGCAGCGACGGACTAGCTTATTCAGATACGCAGTATTTT	CASSDGLAYSDTQYF
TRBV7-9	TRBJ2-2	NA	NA	TGTGCCAGCAGCTTAGCCGGCAACACCGGGGAGCTGTTTTTT	CASSLAGNTGELFF
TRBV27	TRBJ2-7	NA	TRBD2	TGTGCCAGCAGTTACTCGTTCCTAGCGGGAGGGTACGAGCAGTACTTC	CASSYSFLAGGYEQYF
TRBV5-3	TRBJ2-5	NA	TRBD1	TGTGCCAGAAGCACAGGGACAGGATCTATCGAGACCCAGTACTTC	CARSTGTGSIETQYF
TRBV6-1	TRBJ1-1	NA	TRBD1	TGTGCCAGCAGTGGATCTACAGGGGTAAGGGTGTTTACTGAAGCTTTCTTT	CASSGSTGVRVFTEAFF
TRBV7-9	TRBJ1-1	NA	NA	TGTGCCAGCAGCTTCAGGGAAACTGAAGCTTTCTTT	CASSFRETEAFF
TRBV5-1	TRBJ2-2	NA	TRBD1	TGCGCCAGCAGCTCGCAACCCCGATCCGGGACAGGGGGCGTCTTGATCGTAGCCGGGGAGCTGTTTTTT	CASSSQPRSGTGGVLIVAGELFF
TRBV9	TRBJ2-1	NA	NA	TGTGCCAGCAGCGTAGGCCTAGTTTGGGGTAAGGTGGATGAGCAGTTCTTC	CASSVGLVWGKVDEQFF
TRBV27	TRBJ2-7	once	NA	TGTGCCAGCAGTACTTGGGACAACTCCTACGAGCAGTACTTC	CASSTWDNSYEQYF
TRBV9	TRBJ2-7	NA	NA	TGTGCCAGCAGCCCTAGGACGGGTGGCCTTCCCTACGAGCAGTACTTC	CASSPRTGGLPYEQYF
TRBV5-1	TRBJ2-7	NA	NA	TGCGCCAGCAGCTTGGCCTCGGGGGAATACGAGCAGTACTTC	CASSLASGEYEQYF
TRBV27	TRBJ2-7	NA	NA	TGTGCCAGCAGTTTACTCGGGCGGGAGCAGTACTTC	CASSLLGREQYF